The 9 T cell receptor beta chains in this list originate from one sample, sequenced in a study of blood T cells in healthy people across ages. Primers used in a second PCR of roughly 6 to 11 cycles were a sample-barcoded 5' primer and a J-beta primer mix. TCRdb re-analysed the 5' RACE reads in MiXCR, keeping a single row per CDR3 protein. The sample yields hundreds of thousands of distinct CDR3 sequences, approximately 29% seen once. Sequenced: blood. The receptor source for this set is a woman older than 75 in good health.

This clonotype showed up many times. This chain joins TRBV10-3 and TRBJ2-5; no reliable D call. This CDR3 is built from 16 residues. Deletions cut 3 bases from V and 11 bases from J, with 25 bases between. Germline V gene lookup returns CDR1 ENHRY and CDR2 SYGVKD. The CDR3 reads CAISERPDGPKVVQYF. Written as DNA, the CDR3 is TGTGCCATCAGTGAACGCCCGGACGGTCCTAAGGTAGTGCAGTACTTC.

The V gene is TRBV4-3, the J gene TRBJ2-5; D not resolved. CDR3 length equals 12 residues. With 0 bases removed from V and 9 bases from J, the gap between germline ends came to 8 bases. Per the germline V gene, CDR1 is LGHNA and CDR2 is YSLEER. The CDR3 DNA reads TGCGCCAGCAGCCAAGATCTTCGGGCCCAGTACTTC. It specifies CASSQDLRAQYF.

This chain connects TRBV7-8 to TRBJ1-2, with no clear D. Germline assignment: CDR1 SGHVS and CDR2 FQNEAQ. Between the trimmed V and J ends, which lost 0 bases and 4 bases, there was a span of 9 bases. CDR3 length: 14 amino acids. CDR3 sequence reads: CASSLADSVYGYTF. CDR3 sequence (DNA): TGTGCCAGCAGCTTAGCAGACTCTGTCTATGGCTACACCTTC.

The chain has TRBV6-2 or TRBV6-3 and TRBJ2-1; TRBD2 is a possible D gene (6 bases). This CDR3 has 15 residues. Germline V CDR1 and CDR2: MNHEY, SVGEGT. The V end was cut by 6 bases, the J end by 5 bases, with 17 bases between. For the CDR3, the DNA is TGTGCCAGCAGCAAAAGCAGGGAGGCCCACAATGAGCAGTTCTTC. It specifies CASSKSREAHNEQFF.

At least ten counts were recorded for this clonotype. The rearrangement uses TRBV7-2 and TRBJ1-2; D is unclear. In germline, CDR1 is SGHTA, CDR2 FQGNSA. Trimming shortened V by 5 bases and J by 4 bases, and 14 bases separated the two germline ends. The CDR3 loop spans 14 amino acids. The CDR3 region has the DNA TGTGCCAGCAGCCCCAACCCCTTCGCCTATGGCTACACCTTC. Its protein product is CASSPNPFAYGYTF. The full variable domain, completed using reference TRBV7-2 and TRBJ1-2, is GAGVSQSPSNKVTEKGKDVELRCDPISGHTALYWYRQSLGQGLEFLIYFQGNSAPDKSGLPSDRFSAERTGGSVSTLTIQRTQQEDSAVYLCASSPNPFAYGYTFGSGTRLTVV.

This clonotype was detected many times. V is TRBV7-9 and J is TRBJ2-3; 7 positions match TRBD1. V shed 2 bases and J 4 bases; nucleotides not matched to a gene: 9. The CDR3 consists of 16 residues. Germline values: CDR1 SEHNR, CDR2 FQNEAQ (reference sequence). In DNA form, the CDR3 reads TGTGCCAGCAGCTTACGGGGACCAACAGGGGCAGATACGCAGTATTTT. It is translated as CASSLRGPTGADTQYF.

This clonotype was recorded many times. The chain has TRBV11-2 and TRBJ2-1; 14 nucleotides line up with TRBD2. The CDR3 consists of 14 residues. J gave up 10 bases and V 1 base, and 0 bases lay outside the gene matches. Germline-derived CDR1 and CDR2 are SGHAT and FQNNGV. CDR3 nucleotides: TGTGCCAGCAGCTTAGGGACTAGCGGGGGGGAGCAGTTCTTC. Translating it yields CASSLGTSGGEQFF.

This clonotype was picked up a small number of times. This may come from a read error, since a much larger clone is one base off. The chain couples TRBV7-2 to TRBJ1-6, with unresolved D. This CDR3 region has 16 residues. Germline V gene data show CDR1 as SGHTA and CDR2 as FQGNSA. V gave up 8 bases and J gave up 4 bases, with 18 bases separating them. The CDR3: CASGPKAGQYNSPLHF. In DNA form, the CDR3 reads TGTGCCAGCGGCCCCAAGGCAGGCCAATATAATTCACCCCTCCACTTT. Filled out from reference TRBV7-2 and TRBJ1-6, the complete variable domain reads GAGVSQSPSNKVTEKGKDVELRCDPISGHTALYWYRQSLGQGLEFLIYFQGNSAPDKSGLPSDRFSAERTGGSVSTLTIQRTQQEDSAVYLCASGPKAGQYNSPLHFGNGTRLTVT.

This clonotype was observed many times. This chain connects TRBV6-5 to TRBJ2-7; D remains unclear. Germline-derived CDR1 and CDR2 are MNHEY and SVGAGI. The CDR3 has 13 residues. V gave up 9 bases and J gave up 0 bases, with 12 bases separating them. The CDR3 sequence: CASRPAVSYEQYF. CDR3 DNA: TGTGCCAGTAGGCCGGCAGTCTCCTACGAGCAGTACTTC.